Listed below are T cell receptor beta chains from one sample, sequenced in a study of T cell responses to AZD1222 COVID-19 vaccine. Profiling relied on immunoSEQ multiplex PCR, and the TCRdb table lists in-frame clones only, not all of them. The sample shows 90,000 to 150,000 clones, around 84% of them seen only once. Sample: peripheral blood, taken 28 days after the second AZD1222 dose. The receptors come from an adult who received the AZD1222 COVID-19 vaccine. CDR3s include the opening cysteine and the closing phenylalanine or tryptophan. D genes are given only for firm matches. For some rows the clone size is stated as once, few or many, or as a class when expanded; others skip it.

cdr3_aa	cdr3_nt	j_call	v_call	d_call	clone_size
CASSRGTGYHEQYF	TGTGCCAGCAGCCGAGGCACAGGGTATCACGAGCAGTACTTC	TRBJ2-7	TRBV2	NA	NA
CAIRRTDNYGYTF	TGTGCCATCAGGCGGACAGATAACTATGGCTACACCTTC	TRBJ1-2	TRBV10-3	NA	NA
CASSRTSGSYEQYF	TGTGCCAGTAGTAGGACTAGCGGATCCTACGAGCAGTACTTC	TRBJ2-7	TRBV19	TRBD2	NA
CASSLGDGQGYNEQFF	TGCGCCAGCAGCTTGGGGGACGGACAGGGGTACAATGAGCAGTTCTTC	TRBJ2-1	TRBV5-1	TRBD1	NA
CASSLDAGRNTIYF	TGTGCCAGCAGCTTAGATGCGGGCCGAAACACCATATATTTT	TRBJ1-3	TRBV7-9	NA	NA
CASSLTGVTGELFF	TGTGCCAGCAGCTTGACAGGGGTCACCGGGGAGCTGTTTTTT	TRBJ2-2	TRBV5-4	TRBD1	NA
CASSPPGQTFYGYTF	TGTGCCAGCAGCCCTCCGGGACAGACTTTCTATGGCTACACCTTC	TRBJ1-2	TRBV3-1/TRBV3-2	TRBD1	NA
CASSGPGDSEQFF	TGTGCCAGTAGCGGACCGGGGGACAGTGAGCAGTTCTTC	TRBJ2-1	TRBV19	NA	NA
CASSKTRQIYGYTF	TGTGCCAGCAGTAAAACAAGACAGATCTATGGCTACACCTTC	TRBJ1-2	TRBV6-2/TRBV6-3	NA	few
CASSNSGSLTDTQYF	TGTGCCAGCAGTAACAGCGGGAGTCTCACAGATACGCAGTATTTT	TRBJ2-3	TRBV6-5	TRBD2	once
CSASGQGEVQETQYF	TGCAGTGCTAGTGGACAGGGGGAGGTTCAAGAGACCCAGTACTTC	TRBJ2-5	TRBV20-1	TRBD1	NA
CASSLYDSSNEQFF	TGTGCCAGCAGTCTTTACGACAGTTCCAATGAGCAGTTCTTC	TRBJ2-1	TRBV6-2/TRBV6-3	NA	NA
CASSFGGTQYF	TGTGCCAGCAGTTTCGGGGGTACGCAGTATTTT	TRBJ2-3	TRBV27	NA	NA
CSVALSHDRHGYTF	TGCAGCGTCGCACTATCTCACGACAGGCATGGCTACACCTTC	TRBJ1-2	TRBV29-1	NA	NA
CASSIMVVGTSGTYQETQYF	TGTGCCAGTAGTATAATGGTAGTCGGGACTAGCGGAACGTACCAAGAGACCCAGTACTTC	TRBJ2-5	TRBV19	TRBD2	NA
CASSYGGTSNQPQHF	TGTGCCAGCAGTTACGGGGGGACCAGCAATCAGCCCCAGCATTTT	TRBJ1-5	TRBV6-2/TRBV6-3	NA	NA
CASSQVTGTGAEQYF	TGCGCCAGCAGCCAAGTGACCGGGACAGGGGCCGAGCAGTACTTC	TRBJ2-7	TRBV4-3	TRBD1	once
CASSPHHTNYGYTF	TGTGCCAGCAGTCCCCATCATACTAACTATGGCTACACCTTC	TRBJ1-2	TRBV9	NA	NA
CSVESRLGDGELFF	TGCAGCGTTGAAAGTCGGCTCGGGGACGGGGAGCTGTTTTTT	TRBJ2-2	TRBV29-1	NA	once
CASSQFDRGGDQPQHF	TGCGCCAGCAGCCAATTCGACAGGGGCGGGGATCAGCCCCAGCATTTT	TRBJ1-5	TRBV4-1	TRBD1	NA
CASSLAVSSYEQYF	TGTGCCAGCAGCTTAGCAGTGAGCTCCTACGAGCAGTACTTC	TRBJ2-7	TRBV7-9	NA	NA
CASSYPTSTDTQYF	TGTGCCAGCAGCTACCCTACTAGCACAGATACGCAGTATTTT	TRBJ2-3	TRBV5-6	NA	NA
CASSLGERREVNTEAFF	TGTGCCAGCAGCTTGGGGGAGCGACGGGAAGTGAACACTGAAGCTTTCTTT	TRBJ1-1	TRBV5-8	NA	NA
CASSFGTGNTGELFF	TGTGCCAGCAGTTTCGGCACAGGGAACACCGGGGAGCTGTTTTTT	TRBJ2-2	TRBV27	NA	once
CASSNRDQGGLGYEQYF	TGTGCCAGCAGCAACCGGGACCAGGGGGGTTTGGGCTACGAGCAGTACTTC	TRBJ2-7	TRBV21-1	NA	NA
CASSLAWGLGDQGYTF	TGTGCCAGCAGCTTAGCCTGGGGGCTCGGGGACCAGGGCTACACCTTC	TRBJ1-2	TRBV7-9	NA	NA
CASSMGDTYEQYF	TGTGCCAGTAGTATGGGAGACACCTACGAGCAGTACTTC	TRBJ2-7	TRBV19	NA	NA
CASTTTWRMNTEAFF	TGTGCCAGCACCACCACGTGGAGGATGAACACTGAAGCTTTCTTT	TRBJ1-1	TRBV27	NA	NA
CASSIGTSTDTQYF	TGTGCCAGCAGTATAGGGACTAGCACAGATACGCAGTATTTT	TRBJ2-3	TRBV6-4	NA	NA
CAISTAPVATDTQYF	TGTGCCATCAGTACCGCCCCCGTTGCAACAGATACGCAGTATTTT	TRBJ2-3	TRBV10-3	NA	NA
CASSPTGTSEETQYF	TGCGCCAGCAGCCCTACCGGGACTAGCGAAGAGACCCAGTACTTC	TRBJ2-5	TRBV5-1	TRBD2	NA
CASAWTGRDQPQHF	TGTGCCAGCGCTTGGACAGGAAGGGACCAGCCCCAGCATTTT	TRBJ1-5	TRBV6-5	TRBD1	NA
CASSSRGSSTDTQYF	TGTGCCAGCAGCTCCCGGGGTAGTAGCACAGATACGCAGTATTTT	TRBJ2-3	TRBV13	NA	NA
CSAARDRVNEKLFF	TGCAGCGCCGCTCGGGACAGGGTTAATGAAAAACTGTTTTTT	TRBJ1-4	TRBV29-1	TRBD1	NA
CASNPLRLAGDRGEQFF	TGTGCCAGCAACCCTTTAAGACTAGCGGGGGACAGGGGTGAGCAGTTCTTC	TRBJ2-1	TRBV2	TRBD2	once
CASSPVGGELFF	TGTGCCAGCTCACCGGTCGGGGGGGAGCTGTTTTTT	TRBJ2-2	TRBV18	NA	NA
CASAITGSVQPQHF	TGTGCCTCGGCGATTACAGGGTCTGTTCAGCCCCAGCATTTT	TRBJ1-5	TRBV30	NA	NA
CASSWDWADTQYF	TGCGCCAGCAGTTGGGACTGGGCCGATACGCAGTATTTT	TRBJ2-3	TRBV5-1	NA	once
CASSSLSDRYGYTF	TGTGCCAGCTCCAGCCTGAGCGATCGGTATGGCTACACCTTC	TRBJ1-2	TRBV14	NA	NA
CASSLSFRSGETQYF	TGTGCCAGCAGTTTATCCTTTCGCAGCGGGGAGACCCAGTACTTC	TRBJ2-5	TRBV27	NA	NA
CASSLVIAQQYF	TGTGCCAGCAGCTTAGTAATAGCGCAGCAGTACTTC	TRBJ2-7	TRBV7-9	NA	NA